The entry below gives a single T cell receptor beta chain sequence along with its context. Antigen unknown. In the PCR, 60 Vbeta and 13 Jbeta primers were used. The repertoire was sequenced with immunoSEQ multiplex PCR; TCRdb's copy has only in-frame clones and lacks some. This sample has 140,000 to 150,000 clones; around 75% occur once, and the top ten carry less than 5%. The data were obtained in a study of cytomegalovirus exposure and HLA in healthy donors. General observations from the study: In a later analysis, a genetic analysis reported fewer productive-TCR N-insertions in an Asian-associated ancestry cluster than the cohort average. No immune exposure information besides CMV serostatus was available.

Germline V CDR1 and CDR2: MNHEY, SMNVEV (reference sequence). The V gene lost 2 bases and the J gene lost 2 bases, with 7 bases spanning the gap. The CDR3 loop spans 14 amino acids. The rearrangement links TRBV27 to TRBJ1-5; D remains ambiguous. Source material: PBMCs. This clonotype originated in a man aged 55 to 70 in good health and CMV-seronegative. The CDR3 loop reads CASSLGGGNQPQHF. In DNA, the CDR3 is TGTGCCAGCAGTTTAGGCGGTGGCAATCAGCCCCAGCATTTT.